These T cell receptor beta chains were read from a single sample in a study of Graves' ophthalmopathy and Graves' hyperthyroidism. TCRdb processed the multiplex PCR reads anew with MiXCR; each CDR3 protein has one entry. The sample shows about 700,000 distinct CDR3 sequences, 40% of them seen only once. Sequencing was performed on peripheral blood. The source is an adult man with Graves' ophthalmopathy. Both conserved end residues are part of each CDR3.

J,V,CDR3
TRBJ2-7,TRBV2,CASSSLRGTGRYEQYF
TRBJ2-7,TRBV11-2,CASSRGTQGVDEQYF
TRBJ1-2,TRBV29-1,CSVEYQGSYGYTF
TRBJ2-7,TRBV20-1,CSAKGLASYEQYF
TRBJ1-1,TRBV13,CASTVDAKDTEAFF
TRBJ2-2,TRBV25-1,CAWRGLRTGELFF
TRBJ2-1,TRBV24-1,CATSDGTGYNEQFF
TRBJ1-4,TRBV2,CASSEGRGLFF
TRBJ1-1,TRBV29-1,CSLIQGASTEAFF
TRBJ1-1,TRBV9,CASSVEATMGTEAFF
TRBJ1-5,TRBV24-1,CASRSTGAGNQPQHF
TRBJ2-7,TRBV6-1,CASIGSPSNPYEQYF
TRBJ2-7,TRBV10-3,CAISEDRGGSDEQYF
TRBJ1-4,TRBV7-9,CASRKGHFNEKLFF
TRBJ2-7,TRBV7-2,CASSSSLTGGSEQYF
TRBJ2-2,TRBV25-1,CASSQDVPQGAWTGELFF
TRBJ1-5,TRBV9,CASSFMQPQHF
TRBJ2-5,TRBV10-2,CASSRNSGDQETQYF
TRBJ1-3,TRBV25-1,CASSARVGGRLSGNTIYF
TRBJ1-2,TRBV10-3,CAIRGTGGPHRGGYTF
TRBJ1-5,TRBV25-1,CASSARPPGVNQPQHF
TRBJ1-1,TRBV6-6,CASSRGTEGLDTEAFF
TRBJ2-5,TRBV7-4,CASSLSELQETQYF
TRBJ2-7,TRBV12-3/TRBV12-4,CASTDLSYEQYF
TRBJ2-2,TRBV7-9,CASSLRTRWTTGELFF
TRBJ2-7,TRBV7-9,CASSLGSGITYEQYF
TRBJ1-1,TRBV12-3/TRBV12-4,CASSGDWNTEAFF
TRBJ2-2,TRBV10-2,CANSEWASSGELFF
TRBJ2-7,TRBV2,CASIGDRGPYEQYF
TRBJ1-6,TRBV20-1,CSARKAGGISPLHF
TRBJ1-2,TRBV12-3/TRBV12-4,CASGQRGGQSNYGYTF
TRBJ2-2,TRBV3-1,CASSQRKSTGELFF
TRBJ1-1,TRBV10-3,CAIRGVSENTEAFF
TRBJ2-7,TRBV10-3,CASSKRGTYEQYF
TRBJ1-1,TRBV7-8,CASSGSGTGGAGATEAFF
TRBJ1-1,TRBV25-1,CASSGVGFGTEAFF
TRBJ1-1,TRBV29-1,CSVQQGRSTEAFF
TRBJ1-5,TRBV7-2,CASSLARTAYSNQPQHF
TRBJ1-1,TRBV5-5,CASILGGFNTEAFF
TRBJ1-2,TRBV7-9,CASSASGLNNYGYTF
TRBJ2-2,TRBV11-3,CASSYGTNGELFF
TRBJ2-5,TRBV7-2,CASSLSLESETQYF
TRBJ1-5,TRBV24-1,CASSYTGERNQPQHF
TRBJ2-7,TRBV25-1,CASSDWTGKAEQYF
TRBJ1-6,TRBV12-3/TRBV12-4,CASSSGQGRSSPLHF
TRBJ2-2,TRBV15,CATSRDRWGETGELFF
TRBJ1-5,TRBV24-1,CATSPGTGGNQPQHF
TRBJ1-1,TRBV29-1,CSADRGPNTEAFF
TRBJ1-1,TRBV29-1,CSVGGIETGEAFF
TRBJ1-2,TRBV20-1,CSARDIQRDNYTF
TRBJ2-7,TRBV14,CASSQMGQEHEQYF
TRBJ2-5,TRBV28,CASSLLVGQETQYF
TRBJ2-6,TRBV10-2,CASSEGRVSGANVLTF
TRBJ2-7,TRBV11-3,CASSQDLSTYEQYF